This entry lists 14 T cell receptor beta chains sequenced from one sample in a study of cytomegalovirus exposure and HLA in healthy donors. It was with 60 Vbeta and 13 Jbeta primers that the PCR ran. Assay used: immunoSEQ multiplex PCR; TCRdb lists only in-frame clones, some missing. This table has approximately 190,000 clones, 75% to 80% appearing once. Sequencing was done on a sample of PBMCs. These receptors were taken from a woman aged 25 to 39 in good health and CMV-seropositive.

The chain employs TRBV2 and TRBJ2-1; TRBD2 agrees at 7 bases. The CDR3 runs to 15 residues. Trimming at V came to 3 bases and at J to 4 bases, leaving 6 bases not matched to a gene. Germline V gene data show CDR1 as SNHLY and CDR2 as FYNNEI. The CDR3 DNA sequence: TGTGCCAGCAGTGATGAAGCGGGAAGATACAATGAGCAGTTCTTC. Protein sequence: CASSDEAGRYNEQFF.

The chain has TRBV2 and TRBJ2-5; TRBD1 might be the D (6 bases). The J call may be faulty, since TRBJ2-7 better matches the DNA end. Germline V gene lookup returns CDR1 SNHLY and CDR2 FYNNEI. This CDR3 spans 13 amino acids. CDR3: CASLAGVGGEQYF. Here the CDR3 DNA reads TGTGCCAGCCTAGCAGGGGTTGGCGGCGAGCAGTACTTC.

The V and J genes are TRBV10-3 and TRBJ1-1, with 8 bases identical to TRBD1. The J segment lost 0 bases and the V segment lost 10 bases, leaving 7 bases of the junction unmatched. This CDR3 has 14 residues. Per germline, CDR1 ENHRY and CDR2 SYGVKD. The CDR3 protein is CATERDRMNTEAFF. The CDR3 DNA reads as TGTGCCACCGAACGGGACAGGATGAACACTGAAGCTTTCTTT.

This clone was counted between two and nine times. The chain has TRBV4-3 and TRBJ1-1, with 9 bases matching TRBD1. J lost 5 bases, V lost 5 bases, and 9 bases had no gene match. Looked up from germline, CDR1 is LGHNA and CDR2 is YSLEER. The CDR3 covers 15 residues. The CDR3 sequence: CASSLRTGEITEAFF. The CDR3 DNA reads as TGCGCCAGCAGCTTACGGACAGGGGAGATTACTGAAGCTTTCTTT.

CDR3 nucleotides: TGTGCCAGCAGCTCGGCCAATGGAGACTCCTCTAGCACAGATACGCAGTATTTT. As protein: CASSSANGDSSSTDTQYF. The chain employs TRBV11-1 and TRBJ2-3, with D hard to call. The germline CDR1 and CDR2 sequences are SGHAT and FQDESV (reference sequence). Trimming pared 4 bases from V and 0 bases from J, leaving 20 bases between. The CDR3 sequence is 18 residues long. The whole variable domain, filled in from reference TRBV11-1 and TRBJ2-3, reads EAEVAQSPRYKITEKSQAVAFWCDPISGHATLYWYRQILGQGPELLVQFQDESVVDDSQLPKDRFSAERLKGVDSTLKIQPAELGDSAMYLCASSSANGDSSSTDTQYFGPGTRLTVL.

The rearrangement joins TRBV11-2 to TRBJ2-4; 8 bases match TRBD2. V lost 0 bases to trimming and J lost 7 bases; unmatched junction nucleotides: 5. The CDR3 sequence is 15 residues long. Germline V gives CDR1 SGHAT, CDR2 FQNNGV. CDR3 coding DNA: TGTGCCAGCAGCTTAGAGATAGCGGGGCGGAACATTCAGTACTTC. Its protein product is CASSLEIAGRNIQYF.

The chain employs TRBV19 and TRBJ1-1; 7 bases agree with TRBD1. The CDR3 runs 13 residues. CDR1 and CDR2 (germline): LNHDA, SQIVND (reference sequence). The V and J ends lost 6 bases and 4 bases, in that order; junction bases with no gene match: 5. This CDR3 reads CASSLTGFTEAFF. As DNA, the CDR3 is TGTGCCAGTAGCTTGACAGGGTTCACTGAAGCTTTCTTT.

The gene calls are TRBV28 and TRBJ1-1; the D gene is possibly TRBD1 (5 bases). The CDR3 consists of 12 residues. Trimming shortened V by 5 bases and J by 5 bases, and 9 bases separated the two germline ends. Germline V gene data show CDR1 as MDHEN and CDR2 as SYDVKM. The CDR3 DNA follows: TGTGCCAGCAGTGCAGGGTGGACTGAAGCTTTCTTT. It specifies CASSAGWTEAFF.

Turning to this clone: Germline and junction disagree at one end, which may indicate a read error. The chain carries TRBV5-4 and TRBJ2-1; TRBD2 matches 8 bases. Germline CDR1 reads SGHNT; CDR2 reads YYREEE (reference sequence). The length of the CDR3 is 15 residues. CDR3 sequence (DNA): TGTGCCAGCAGCTTGGTAGCGGGACCCTACGATGAGCAGTTCTTC. This codes for CASSLVAGPYDEQFF.

This clone was detected only a few times. The V gene is TRBV25-1, the J gene TRBJ2-5, with a tentative D call TRBD2 (5 bases). Germline loops: CDR1 MGHDK, CDR2 SYGVNS. The V end lost 4 bases, the J end lost 2 bases, and 11 bases lay between the germline ends. This CDR3 spans 14 amino acids. The CDR3 DNA follows: TGTGCCAGCAGTGTCGCGGGTTTACAAGAGACCCAGTACTTC. This translates into CASSVAGLQETQYF.

The chain recombines TRBV5-1 with TRBJ2-3; 7 bases line up with TRBD2. This CDR3 is 12 amino acids long. Germline CDR1 reads SGHRS; CDR2 reads YFSETQ. The V gene end was trimmed by 0 bases and the J gene end by 12 bases; junction bases not matched to a gene: 4. The CDR3 is CASSLAGLVQYF. The CDR3 DNA reads as TGCGCCAGCAGCTTGGCCGGACTAGTCCAGTATTTT. The entire variable domain, with the rest obtained from reference TRBV5-1 and TRBJ2-3, is as follows: KAGVTQTPRYLIKTRGQQVTLSCSPISGHRSVSWYQQTPGQGLQFLFEYFSETQRNKGNFPGRFSGRQFSNSRSEMNVSTLELGDSALYLCASSLAGLVQYFGPGTRLTVL.

CDR3 DNA: TGTGCCAGCAGCTTAACGTCAGGGTATGGCTACACCTTC. Protein: CASSLTSGYGYTF. This chain connects TRBV7-3 to TRBJ1-2, with D maybe TRBD1 (5 bases). V was clipped by 0 bases and J by 5 bases, with 7 bases between them. Germline loops: CDR1 SGHTA, CDR2 FQGTGA. The CDR3 covers 13 residues.

The J gene is TRBJ1-1, the V gene TRBV30, with unresolved D. Germline CDR1 and CDR2: GTSNPN and SVGIG (reference sequence). The V and J ends lost 4 bases and 6 bases respectively, with 18 bases between them. The CDR3 length is 14 residues. CDR3 bases: TGTGCCTGGAACCTCGATCCGGGAGGCTCTGAAGCTTTCTTT. It is translated as CAWNLDPGGSEAFF.

The chain recombines TRBV5-1 with TRBJ2-3; D perhaps matches TRBD2 (5 bases). The CDR3 loop spans 13 amino acids. V lost 3 bases, J lost 3 bases, and 8 bases lay in between. Germline CDR1 is SGHRS and CDR2 is YFSETQ. Here the CDR3 DNA reads TGCGCCAGCAGCTCCCCGGGGACAGATACGCAGTATTTT. Amino acids: CASSSPGTDTQYF.